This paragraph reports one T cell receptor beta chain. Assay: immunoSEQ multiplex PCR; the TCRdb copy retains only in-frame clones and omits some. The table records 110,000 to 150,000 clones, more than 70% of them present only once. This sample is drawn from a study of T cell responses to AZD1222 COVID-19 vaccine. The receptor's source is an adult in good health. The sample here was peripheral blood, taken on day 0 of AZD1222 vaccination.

CDR3 sequence: CASQVPPNYGYTF. DNA for the CDR3: TGCGCCAGCCAGGTACCACCTAACTATGGCTACACCTTC. This sequence joins TRBV4-1 and TRBJ1-2, with D unclear. Per the germline V gene, CDR1 is MGHRA and CDR2 is YSYEKL. The CDR3 has 13 amino acids. Trimming took 8 bases from V and 0 from J, leaving 10 bases between them.